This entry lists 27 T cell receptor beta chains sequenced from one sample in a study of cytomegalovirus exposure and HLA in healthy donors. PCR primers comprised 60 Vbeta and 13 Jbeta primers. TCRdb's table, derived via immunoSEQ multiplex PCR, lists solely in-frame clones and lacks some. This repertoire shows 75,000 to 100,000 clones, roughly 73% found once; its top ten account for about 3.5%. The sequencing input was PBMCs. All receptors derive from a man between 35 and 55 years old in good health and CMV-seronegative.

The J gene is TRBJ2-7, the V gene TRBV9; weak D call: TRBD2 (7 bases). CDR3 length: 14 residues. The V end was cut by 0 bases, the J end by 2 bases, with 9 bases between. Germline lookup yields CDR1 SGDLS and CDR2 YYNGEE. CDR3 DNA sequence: TGTGCCAGCAGCGTAGGCGGGGGCGCCTACGAGCAGTACTTC. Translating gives CASSVGGGAYEQYF.

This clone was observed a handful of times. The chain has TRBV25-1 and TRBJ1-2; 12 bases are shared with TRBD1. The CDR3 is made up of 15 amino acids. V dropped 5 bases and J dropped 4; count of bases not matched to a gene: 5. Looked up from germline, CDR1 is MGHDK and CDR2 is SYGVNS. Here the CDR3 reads CASSQGQGARYGYTF. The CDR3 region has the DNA TGTGCCAGCAGTCAGGGACAGGGGGCTCGCTATGGCTACACCTTC.

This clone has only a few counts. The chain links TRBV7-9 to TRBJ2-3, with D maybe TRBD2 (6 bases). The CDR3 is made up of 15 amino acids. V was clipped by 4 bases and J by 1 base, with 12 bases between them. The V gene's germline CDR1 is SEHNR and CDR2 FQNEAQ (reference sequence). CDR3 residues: CASSSSSDRTDTQYF. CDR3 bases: TGTGCCAGCAGCTCTTCTAGCGACCGCACAGATACGCAGTATTTT.

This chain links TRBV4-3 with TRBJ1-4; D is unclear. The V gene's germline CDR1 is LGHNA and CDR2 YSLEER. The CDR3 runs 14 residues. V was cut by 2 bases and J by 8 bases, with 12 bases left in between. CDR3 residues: CASSQIRIGEKLFF. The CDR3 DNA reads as TGCGCCAGCAGCCAAATTCGTATCGGGGAAAAACTGTTTTTT.

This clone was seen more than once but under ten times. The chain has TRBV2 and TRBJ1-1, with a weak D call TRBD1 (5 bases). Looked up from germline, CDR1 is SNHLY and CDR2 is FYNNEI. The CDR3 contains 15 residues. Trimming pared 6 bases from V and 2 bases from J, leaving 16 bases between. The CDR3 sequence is CASSPQGLHNTEAFF. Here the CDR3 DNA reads TGTGCCAGCAGCCCCCAGGGCCTCCACAACACTGAAGCTTTCTTT.

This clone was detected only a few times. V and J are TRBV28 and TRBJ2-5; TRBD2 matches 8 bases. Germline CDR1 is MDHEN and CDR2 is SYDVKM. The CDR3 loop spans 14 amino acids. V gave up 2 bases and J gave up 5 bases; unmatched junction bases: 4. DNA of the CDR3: TGTGCCAGCAGTTTAACCCCGGGAGGGGAGACCCAGTACTTC. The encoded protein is CASSLTPGGETQYF. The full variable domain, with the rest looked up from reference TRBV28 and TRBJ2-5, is DVKVTQSSRYLVKRTGEKVFLECVQDMDHENMFWYRQDPGLGLRLIYFSYDVKMKEKGDIPEGYSVSREKKERFSLILESASTNQTSMYLCASSLTPGGETQYFGPGTRLLVL.

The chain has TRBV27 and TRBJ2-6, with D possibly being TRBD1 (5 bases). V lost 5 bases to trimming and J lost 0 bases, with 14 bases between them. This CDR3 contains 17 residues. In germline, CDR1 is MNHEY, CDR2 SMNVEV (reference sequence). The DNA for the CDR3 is TGTGCCAGCAGTCTAGGGGCAGGGATCTCTGGGGCCAACGTCCTGACTTTC. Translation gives CASSLGAGISGANVLTF.

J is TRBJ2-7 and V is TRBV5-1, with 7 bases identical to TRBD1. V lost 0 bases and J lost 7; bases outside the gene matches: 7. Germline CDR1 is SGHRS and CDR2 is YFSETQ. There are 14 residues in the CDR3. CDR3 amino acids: CASSLGGRGQEQYF. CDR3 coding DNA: TGCGCCAGCAGCTTGGGGGGTCGGGGACAGGAGCAGTACTTC.

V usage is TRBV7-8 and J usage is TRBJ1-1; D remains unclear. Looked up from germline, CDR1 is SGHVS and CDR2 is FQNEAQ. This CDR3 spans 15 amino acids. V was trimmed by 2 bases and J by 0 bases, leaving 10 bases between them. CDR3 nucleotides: TGTGCCAGCAGCTTAATGTGGTCAGTGAACACTGAAGCTTTCTTT. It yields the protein CASSLMWSVNTEAFF.

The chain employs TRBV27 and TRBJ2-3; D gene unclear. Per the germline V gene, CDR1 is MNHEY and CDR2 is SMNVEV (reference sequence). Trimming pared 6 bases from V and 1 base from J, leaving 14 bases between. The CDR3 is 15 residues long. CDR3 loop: CASSLRPGRTDTQYF. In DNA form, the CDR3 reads TGTGCCAGCAGCCTACGTCCTGGGCGCACAGATACGCAGTATTTT.

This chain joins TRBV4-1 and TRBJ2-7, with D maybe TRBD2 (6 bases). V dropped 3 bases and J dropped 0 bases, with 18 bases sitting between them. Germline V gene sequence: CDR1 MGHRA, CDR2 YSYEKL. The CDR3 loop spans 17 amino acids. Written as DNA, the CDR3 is TGCGCCAGCAGCCACGGACCGGGGACTCCCGTCTCCTACGAGCAGTACTTC. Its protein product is CASSHGPGTPVSYEQYF.

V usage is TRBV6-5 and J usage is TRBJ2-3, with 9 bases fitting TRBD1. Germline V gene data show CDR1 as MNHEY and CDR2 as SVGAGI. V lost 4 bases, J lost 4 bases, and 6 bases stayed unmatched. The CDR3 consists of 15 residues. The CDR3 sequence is CASSWDTGGPDTQYF. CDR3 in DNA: TGTGCCAGCAGTTGGGACACAGGGGGCCCAGATACGCAGTATTTT.

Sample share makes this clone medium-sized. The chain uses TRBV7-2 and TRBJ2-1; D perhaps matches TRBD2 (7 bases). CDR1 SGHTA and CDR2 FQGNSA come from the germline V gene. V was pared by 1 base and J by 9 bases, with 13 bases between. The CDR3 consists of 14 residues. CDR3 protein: CASSLVSGGGEQFF. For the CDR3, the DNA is TGTGCCAGCAGCTTAGTCTCGGGGGGCGGTGAGCAGTTCTTC.

CDR3 protein: CAISESASGVAYYEQYF. CDR3 DNA sequence: TGTGCCATCAGTGAGTCGGCTAGCGGGGTTGCTTACTACGAGCAGTACTTC. The chain recombines TRBV10-3 with TRBJ2-7, with 9 positions matching TRBD2. The germline gives CDR1 ENHRY, CDR2 SYGVKD. The CDR3 has 17 amino acids. V shed 0 bases and J 3 bases; nucleotides not matched to a gene: 9.

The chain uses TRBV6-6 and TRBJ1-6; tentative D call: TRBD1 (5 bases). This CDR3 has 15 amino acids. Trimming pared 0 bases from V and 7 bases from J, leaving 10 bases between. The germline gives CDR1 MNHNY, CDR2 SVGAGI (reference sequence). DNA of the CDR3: TGTGCCAGCAGTTACTCGAGGCAGGGAAATTCACCCCTCCACTTT. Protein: CASSYSRQGNSPLHF.

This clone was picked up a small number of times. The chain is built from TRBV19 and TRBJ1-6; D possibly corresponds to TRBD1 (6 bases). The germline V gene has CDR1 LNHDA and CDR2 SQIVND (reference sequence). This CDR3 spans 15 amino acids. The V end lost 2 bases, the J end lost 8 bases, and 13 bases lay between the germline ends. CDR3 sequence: CASSIMRDKYSPLHF. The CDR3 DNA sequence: TGTGCCAGTAGTATAATGAGGGACAAGTATTCACCCCTCCACTTT.

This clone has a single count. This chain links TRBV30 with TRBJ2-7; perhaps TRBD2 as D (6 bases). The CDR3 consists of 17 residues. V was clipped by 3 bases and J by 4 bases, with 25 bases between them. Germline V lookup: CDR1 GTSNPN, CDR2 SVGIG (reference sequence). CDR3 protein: CAWRARLVGPASYEQYF. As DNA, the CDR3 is TGTGCCTGGAGGGCAAGACTAGTCGGCCCGGCTTCATACGAGCAGTACTTC.

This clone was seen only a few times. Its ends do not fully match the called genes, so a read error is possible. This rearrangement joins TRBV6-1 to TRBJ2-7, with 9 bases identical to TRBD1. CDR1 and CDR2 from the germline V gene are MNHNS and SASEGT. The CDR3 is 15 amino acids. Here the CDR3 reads CASSDPGQGPKDRTF. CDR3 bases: TGTGCCAGCAGTGATCCGGGACAGGGTCCAAAAGACCGAACCTTC.

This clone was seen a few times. The CDR3 sequence is CASSLDGAEDTQYF. CDR3 DNA sequence: TGTGCCAGCAGCTTGGATGGGGCAGAAGATACGCAGTATTTT. The chain has TRBV5-5 and TRBJ2-3; TRBD1 is a possible D gene (5 bases). This CDR3 is built from 14 residues. Trimming took 0 bases from V and 5 from J, leaving 10 bases between them. In germline, CDR1 is SGHKS, CDR2 YYEKEE (reference sequence).

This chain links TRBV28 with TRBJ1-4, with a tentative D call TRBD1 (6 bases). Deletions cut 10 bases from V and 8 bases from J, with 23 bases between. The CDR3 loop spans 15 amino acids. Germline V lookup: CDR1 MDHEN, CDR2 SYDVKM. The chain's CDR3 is CATSAVGGLGEKLFF. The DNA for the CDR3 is TGTGCCACCTCAGCAGTTGGGGGCTTGGGGGAAAAACTGTTTTTT.

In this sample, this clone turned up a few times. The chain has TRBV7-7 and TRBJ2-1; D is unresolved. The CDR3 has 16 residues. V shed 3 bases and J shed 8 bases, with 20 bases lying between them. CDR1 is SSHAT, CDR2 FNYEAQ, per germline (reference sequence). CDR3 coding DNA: TGTGCCAGCAGCTTCACACGCCTAGTATTGTTGGATGAGCAGTTCTTC. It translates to CASSFTRLVLLDEQFF.

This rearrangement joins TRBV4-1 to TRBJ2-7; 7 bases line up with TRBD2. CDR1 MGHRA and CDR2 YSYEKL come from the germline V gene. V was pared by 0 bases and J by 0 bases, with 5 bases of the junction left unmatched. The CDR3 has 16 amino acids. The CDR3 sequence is CASSQDASGLSYEQYF. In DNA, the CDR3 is TGCGCCAGCAGCCAAGATGCTAGCGGTCTCTCCTACGAGCAGTACTTC.

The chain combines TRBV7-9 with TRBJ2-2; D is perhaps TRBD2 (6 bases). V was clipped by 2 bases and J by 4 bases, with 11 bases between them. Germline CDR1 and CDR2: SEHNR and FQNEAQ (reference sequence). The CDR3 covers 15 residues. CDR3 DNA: TGTGCCAGCAGCTTACTAGCGACCTTCACCGGGGAGCTGTTTTTT. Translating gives CASSLLATFTGELFF.

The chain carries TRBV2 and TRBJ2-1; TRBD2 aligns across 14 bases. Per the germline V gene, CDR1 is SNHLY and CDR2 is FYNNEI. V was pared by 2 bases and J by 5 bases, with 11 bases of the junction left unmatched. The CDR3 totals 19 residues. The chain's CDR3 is CASSERRGTSGGHNNEQFF. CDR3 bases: TGTGCCAGCAGTGAACGTAGGGGGACTAGCGGGGGCCACAACAATGAGCAGTTCTTC.

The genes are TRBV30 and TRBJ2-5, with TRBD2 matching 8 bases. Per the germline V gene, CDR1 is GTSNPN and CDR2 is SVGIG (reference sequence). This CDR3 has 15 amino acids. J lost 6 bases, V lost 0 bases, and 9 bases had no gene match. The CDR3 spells CAWSVLRTSRQTQYF. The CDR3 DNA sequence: TGTGCCTGGAGTGTACTTAGGACTAGCCGACAGACCCAGTACTTC.

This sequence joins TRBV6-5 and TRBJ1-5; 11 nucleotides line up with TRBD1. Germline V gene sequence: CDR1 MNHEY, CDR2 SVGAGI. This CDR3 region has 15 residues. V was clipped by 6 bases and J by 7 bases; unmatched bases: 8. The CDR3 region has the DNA TGTGCCAGCAGCCGGACAGGGGGCACTGGGCAGCCCCAGCATTTT. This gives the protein CASSRTGGTGQPQHF.

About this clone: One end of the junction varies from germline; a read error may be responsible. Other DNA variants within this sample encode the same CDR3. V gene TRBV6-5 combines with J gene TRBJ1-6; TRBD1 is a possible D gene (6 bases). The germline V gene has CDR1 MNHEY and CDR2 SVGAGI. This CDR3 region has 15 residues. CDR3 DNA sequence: TGTGCCAGCAGTTTTACAGGGTCTAATAATTCCCCCCTCCACTTT. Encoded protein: CASSFTGSNNSPLHF.